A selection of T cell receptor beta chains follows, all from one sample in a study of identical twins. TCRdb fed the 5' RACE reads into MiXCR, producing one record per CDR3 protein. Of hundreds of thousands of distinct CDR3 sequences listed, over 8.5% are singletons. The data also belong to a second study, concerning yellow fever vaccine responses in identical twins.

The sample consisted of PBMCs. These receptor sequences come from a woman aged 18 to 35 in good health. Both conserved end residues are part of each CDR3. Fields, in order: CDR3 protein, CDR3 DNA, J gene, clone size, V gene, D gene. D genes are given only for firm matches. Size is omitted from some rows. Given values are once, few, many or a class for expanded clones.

CASSPSHASGYEQYF	TGCGCCAGCAGCCCTTCCCACGCTAGCGGCTACGAGCAGTACTTC	TRBJ2-7	few	TRBV4-3	TRBD2
CATSDSSARTPYNEQFF	TGTGCCACCAGTGATTCTTCGGCCAGGACGCCTTACAATGAGCAGTTCTTC	TRBJ2-1	-	TRBV24-1	-
CASSTQGANQPQHF	TGTGCCAGCAGCACACAGGGGGCTAATCAGCCCCAGCATTTT	TRBJ1-5	many	TRBV9	TRBD1
CAISDPGRASVSDTQYF	TGTGCCATCAGTGACCCTGGGAGGGCTAGCGTATCAGATACGCAGTATTTT	TRBJ2-3	many	TRBV10-3	TRBD2
CASRKDRDVGTQYF	TGTGCCAGCAGAAAAGACAGGGACGTGGGGACCCAGTACTTC	TRBJ2-5	few	TRBV11-1	TRBD1
CASRGTESSYEQYF	TGTGCCAGCAGAGGGACCGAGAGCTCCTACGAGCAGTACTTC	TRBJ2-7	-	TRBV3-1	-
CAGGFPKGQPNTGELFF	TGTGCCGGGGGATTTCCCAAGGGACAGCCGAACACCGGGGAGCTGTTTTTT	TRBJ2-2	-	TRBV7-9	TRBD1
CASSATGGTEAFF	TGCGCCAGCAGCGCAACAGGGGGAACTGAAGCTTTCTTT	TRBJ1-1	many	TRBV5-1	TRBD1
CASSQDVRQAPYEQYF	TGCGCCAGCAGCCAAGATGTTCGTCAGGCACCCTACGAGCAGTACTTC	TRBJ2-7	-	TRBV4-3	-
CSARGRGGFNEQFF	TGCAGTGCTAGAGGGCGGGGGGGCTTCAATGAGCAGTTCTTC	TRBJ2-1	many	TRBV20-1	TRBD2
CASSEVFGNQPQHF	TGTGCCAGCAGTGAGGTTTTTGGGAATCAGCCCCAGCATTTT	TRBJ1-5	-	TRBV2	-
CASSYRSGSSYNEQFF	TGTGCCAGCAGTTACCGGAGCGGTAGCTCCTACAATGAGCAGTTCTTC	TRBJ2-1	-	TRBV6-5	-
CASRRQQETQYF	TGTGCCAGCAGAAGACAGCAAGAGACCCAGTACTTC	TRBJ2-5	-	TRBV12-3/TRBV12-4	-
CASSPKEVTSFEQYF	TGCGCCAGCAGCCCTAAGGAGGTCACTAGTTTCGAGCAGTACTTC	TRBJ2-7	many	TRBV4-1	-
CASSYARDAGELFF	TGTGCCAGCAGTTACGCCAGGGACGCCGGGGAGCTGTTTTTT	TRBJ2-2	-	TRBV6-5	-
CASSLEGTGSYEQYF	TGTGCCAGCAGCTTGGAGGGTACGGGCTCCTACGAGCAGTACTTC	TRBJ2-7	many	TRBV5-5	-
CSARDRLNTEAFF	TGCAGTGCCCGGGACAGGCTGAACACTGAAGCTTTCTTT	TRBJ1-1	-	TRBV20-1	TRBD1
CASSPPRRDEQFF	TGTGCCAGCAGCCCCCCCCGAAGGGATGAGCAGTTCTTC	TRBJ2-1	many	TRBV9	-
CASSSGLAPNTGELFF	TGTGCCAGCAGTTCGGGACTAGCGCCGAACACCGGGGAGCTGTTTTTT	TRBJ2-2	-	TRBV5-6	TRBD2
CASTAGTSENNEQFF	TGCGCCAGCACCGCAGGGACTAGCGAAAACAATGAGCAGTTCTTC	TRBJ2-1	many	TRBV5-1	TRBD2
CASSIPNPGTDPNQPQHF	TGTGCCAGTAGTATACCTAACCCCGGGACGGATCCCAATCAGCCCCAGCATTTT	TRBJ1-5	few	TRBV19	-
CASSPPLTGYSSYEQYF	TGTGCCAGCAGTCCGCCGTTAACAGGCTATTCTTCCTACGAGCAGTACTTC	TRBJ2-7	many	TRBV12-3/TRBV12-4	-
CAIGVIGELFF	TGTGCCATCGGGGTAATCGGGGAGCTGTTTTTT	TRBJ2-2	-	TRBV10-3	-
CSVRHEKQAPYNEQFF	TGCAGCGTTAGGCATGAAAAACAGGCCCCCTACAATGAGCAGTTCTTC	TRBJ2-1	many	TRBV29-1	-
CASSLVGDTGELFF	TGTGCCAGCAGTCTCGTCGGGGACACCGGGGAGCTGTTTTTT	TRBJ2-2	many	TRBV28	-
CASSSTLVAGVNGELFF	TGTGCCAGCAGTTCCACGTTGGTAGCGGGAGTTAACGGGGAGCTGTTTTTT	TRBJ2-2	few	TRBV6-5	TRBD2
CASSPPVPSTDTQYF	TGTGCCAGCAGCCCGCCCGTTCCTAGCACAGATACGCAGTATTTT	TRBJ2-3	-	TRBV3-1	-